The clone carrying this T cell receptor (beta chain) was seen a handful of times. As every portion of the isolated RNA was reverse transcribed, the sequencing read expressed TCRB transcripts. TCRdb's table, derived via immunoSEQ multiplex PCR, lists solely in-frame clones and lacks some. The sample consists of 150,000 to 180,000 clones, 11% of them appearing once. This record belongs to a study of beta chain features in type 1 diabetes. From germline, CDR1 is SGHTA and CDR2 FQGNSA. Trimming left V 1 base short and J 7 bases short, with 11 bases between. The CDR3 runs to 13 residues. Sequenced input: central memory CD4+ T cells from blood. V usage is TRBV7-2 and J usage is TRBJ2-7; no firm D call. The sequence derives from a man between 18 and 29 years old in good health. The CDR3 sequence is CASSLEPGLEQYF. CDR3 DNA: TGTGCCAGCAGCTTAGAGCCGGGTCTGGAGCAGTACTTC. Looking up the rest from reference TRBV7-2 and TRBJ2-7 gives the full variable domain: GAGVSQSPSNKVTEKGKDVELRCDPISGHTALYWYRQSLGQGLEFLIYFQGNSAPDKSGLPSDRFSAERTGGSVSTLTIQRTQQEDSAVYLCASSLEPGLEQYFGPGTRLTVT.